A selection of T cell receptor beta chains follows, all from one sample in a study of T cells after yellow fever vaccination. In TCRdb, the 5' RACE reads were re-called with MiXCR into one record per CDR3 protein. The data contain 340,000 or so distinct CDR3 sequences, around 12% of them singletons. Sequencing used CD4+ T cells sorted from PBMCs, obtained 15 days after the yellow fever booster vaccination. The receptor set was obtained from a man aged 18 to 30 who received the YFV17D yellow fever vaccine. Both conserved end residues are part of each CDR3. The D gene is left open where the match is weak. Expanded clones get a size class; other rows say once, few or many, or leave the size out.

14	TRBV3-1	.	TRBJ1-1	TRBD1	TGTGCCAGCAGCCCCCCGGGACAGGGGGCCGGAGCTTTCTTT	CASSPPGQGAGAFF
12	TRBV6-1	.	TRBJ2-5	.	TGTGCCAGCAGTGGAGGTCCCGAGACCCAGTACTTC	CASSGGPETQYF
13	TRBV29-1	many	TRBJ1-2	.	TGCAGCGGGGGGGCCGGTGCTAACTATGGCTACACCTTC	CSGGAGANYGYTF
14	TRBV7-2	few	TRBJ2-5	TRBD1	TGTGCCAGCAGCCCGGACAGGACCCAAGAGACCCAGTACTTC	CASSPDRTQETQYF
17	TRBV6-2/TRBV6-3	.	TRBJ2-3	TRBD2	TGTGCCAGCAGTTACCCCAGCCCAGCGGGGACCACAGATACGCAGTATTTT	CASSYPSPAGTTDTQYF
15	TRBV20-1	few	TRBJ2-1	TRBD1	TGCAGTGCTATTTTGGTTGGGACAGGGGGGAATGAGCAGTTCTTC	CSAILVGTGGNEQFF
15	TRBV27	.	TRBJ2-2	.	TGTGCCAGCAGTTATTCTGATTGGTCCCGCGGGGAGCTGTTTTTT	CASSYSDWSRGELFF
16	TRBV7-2	.	TRBJ2-3	.	TGTGCCAGCAGCCCCCGCCGGGGGCGGAGCACAGATACGCAGTATTTT	CASSPRRGRSTDTQYF
15	TRBV16	.	TRBJ1-3	.	TGTGCCAGCAGCCAATGGGGGCTTGAAGTGGACACCATATATTTT	CASSQWGLEVDTIYF
14	TRBV7-2	.	TRBJ2-1	TRBD1	TGTGCCAGCAGACCGGGACAGGGGTCGGGTGAGCAGTTCTTC	CASRPGQGSGEQFF
13	TRBV4-2	.	TRBJ2-3	.	TGTGCCAGCAGCCAAGCAGGAGAGGATACGCAGTATTTT	CASSQAGEDTQYF
12	TRBV9	few	TRBJ2-3	.	TGTGCCAGCGGCCGATACACAGATACGCAGTATTTT	CASGRYTDTQYF
15	TRBV20-1	.	TRBJ2-1	TRBD2	TGCAGTGCTCCTGACTTCGGGGGGAGAAACAATGAGCAGTTCTTC	CSAPDFGGRNNEQFF
15	TRBV11-2	.	TRBJ2-3	TRBD1	TGTGCCAGCAGCCACGGACAGGGTAGCGCAGATACGCAGTATTTT	CASSHGQGSADTQYF
13	TRBV3-1	.	TRBJ1-6	.	TGTGCCAGCAGCCAAGGGGGAGGCGCACCCCTCCACTTT	CASSQGGGAPLHF
15	TRBV11-2	few	TRBJ2-3	.	TGTGCCAGCAGCTCCCCGGGATCGACCACAGATACGCAGTATTTT	CASSSPGSTTDTQYF
12	TRBV6-5	.	TRBJ1-1	.	TGTGCCAGCAAGGGCCTGGACACTGAAGCTTTCTTT	CASKGLDTEAFF
15	TRBV7-2	.	TRBJ2-3	.	TGTGCCAGCAGCCGACAGAGTACTAGCACAGATACGCAGTATTTT	CASSRQSTSTDTQYF
15	TRBV7-6	.	TRBJ2-1	.	TGTGCCAGCAGCTCACTAGCCCCCAAATCCAATGAGCAGTTCTTC	CASSSLAPKSNEQFF
15	TRBV7-2	few	TRBJ2-7	TRBD2	TGTGCCAGCAGCTTAGTCGGGGGGACCTTTTACGAGCAGTACTTC	CASSLVGGTFYEQYF
16	TRBV6-2/TRBV6-3	.	TRBJ1-2	TRBD1	TGTGCCAGCACTCCAGGACCGGGACAGGGAATTTTTGGCTACACCTTC	CASTPGPGQGIFGYTF
15	TRBV20-1	.	TRBJ2-6	.	TGCAGTGCAAGGCTCGGGGGCTCTGGGGCCAACGTCCTGACTTTC	CSARLGGSGANVLTF
16	TRBV11-1	.	TRBJ2-1	TRBD2	TGTGCCAGCAGCCCGGGACTAGCGGGACGCGACGTTGAGCAGTTCTTC	CASSPGLAGRDVEQFF
15	TRBV5-1	many	TRBJ2-1	TRBD2	TGCGCCAGCAGCTTGAAGCGGGGGACCTACAATGAGCAGTTCTTC	CASSLKRGTYNEQFF
15	TRBV30	few	TRBJ2-1	TRBD2	TGTGCCTGGACCTCTCCCTGGGGGGGGAACAATGAGCAGTTCTTC	CAWTSPWGGNNEQFF
14	TRBV7-9	few	TRBJ1-1	TRBD1	TGTGCCAGCAGCTTCGCCGGGACAGGGGTGGATGCTTTCTTT	CASSFAGTGVDAFF
14	TRBV5-1	.	TRBJ1-1	.	TGCGCCAGCAGCTTGGATGGGGGGCTGACTGAAGCTTTCTTT	CASSLDGGLTEAFF
15	TRBV7-3	once	TRBJ2-6	.	TGTGCCAGCAGCTCAAGGGGGGCTGGGGCCAACGTCCTGACTTTC	CASSSRGAGANVLTF
15	TRBV5-1	few	TRBJ2-6	.	TGCGCCAGCAGCCCTCAGGAGTCCCGAGCCAACGTCCTGACTTTC	CASSPQESRANVLTF
14	TRBV2	.	TRBJ2-3	TRBD2	TGTGCCAGCAGTTCGGGACTAGCGGGGGGCCTGCCGTATTTT	CASSSGLAGGLPYF
14	TRBV2	few	TRBJ1-2	.	TGTGCCAGCGGGCAGGAGCGAGCTAACTATGGCTACACCTTC	CASGQERANYGYTF
12	TRBV10-3	.	TRBJ2-7	TRBD2	TGTGCCGCGGGACTAGCGGTCTACGAGCAGTACTTC	CAAGLAVYEQYF
13	TRBV25-1	.	TRBJ1-6	.	TGTGCCAGCAGTGTTAGAGGAAATTCACCCCTCCACTTT	CASSVRGNSPLHF
14	TRBV3-1	.	TRBJ2-1	TRBD2	TGTGCCAGCAGCCTGAGCGGGACCGGCAATGAGCAGTTCTTC	CASSLSGTGNEQFF
14	TRBV30	.	TRBJ2-3	TRBD2	TGTGCCTGGACTAGCGGGGGGGCCGCAGATACGCAGTATTTT	CAWTSGGAADTQYF
16	TRBV5-5	many	TRBJ2-3	TRBD1	TGTGCCAGCAGCTTGGCCTGGGACAGGGAGGCAGATACGCAGTATTTT	CASSLAWDREADTQYF
14	TRBV5-1	many	TRBJ2-7	.	TGCGCCACCGGACCTGGACACTACCCCTACGAGCAGTACTTC	CATGPGHYPYEQYF
13	TRBV6-2/TRBV6-3	.	TRBJ1-2	TRBD1	TGTGCCAGCAGTTTCCGGGACAGGCGTCTACACACCTTC	CASSFRDRRLHTF
14	TRBV19	.	TRBJ1-1	.	TGTGCCAGTAATGGGGGGGCGCGAAACACTGAAGCTTTCTTT	CASNGGARNTEAFF
14	TRBV28	few	TRBJ2-5	TRBD2	TGTGCCAGCAGGGTCTACGGGGGGGGAGAGACCCAGTACTTC	CASRVYGGGETQYF
11	TRBV20-1	few	TRBJ2-7	.	TGCAGTGCTAGAGACAGAGATGAGCAGTACTTC	CSARDRDEQYF
13	TRBV12-3/TRBV12-4	.	TRBJ1-6	.	TGTGCCAGCCTCCGGGATTTTCAAACACCCCTCCACTTT	CASLRDFQTPLHF
11	TRBV29-1	few	TRBJ2-1	.	TGCAGCGGGGGACCTCACAATGAGCAGTTCTTC	CSGGPHNEQFF
15	TRBV20-1	.	TRBJ1-2	.	TGCAGTGCTAGGATCCAGGACGGGGGTAACTATGGCTACACCTTC	CSARIQDGGNYGYTF
16	TRBV7-2	many	TRBJ2-1	TRBD2	TGTGCCAGCAGCTTAGGGGCGGGGGGACATTACAATGAGCAGTTCTTC	CASSLGAGGHYNEQFF